This T cell receptor (beta chain) comes out of a study of shared clonotypes between healthy human individuals. With respect to this clone: Its target is unknown.

General observations from the study: A reduction in generation probabilities was seen for non-shared clonotypes relative to those shared by all four donors.

Trimming took 5 bases from V and 6 from J, leaving 16 bases between them. Per the germline V gene, CDR1 is SQVTM and CDR2 is ANQGSEA. CDR3 length equals 14 residues. Libraries were prepared by immunoSEQ multiplex PCR; TCRdb keeps only in-frame clonotypes and omits some of them. Here the sample spans 2.3 million or so clones, about 92% being singletons. The V gene is TRBV29-1, the J gene TRBJ2-2; D uncertain. The sample taken for sequencing was naive CD4+ T cells from PBMCs. Subset specified: CD45RA+ positively selected. The TCR was taken from a young man in good health. Some clones in this sample may be carry-over from other donors' samples. The CDR3 DNA reads TGCAGCGTTCGCACATTACTTTCACCCGGGGAGCTGTTTTTT. Translation: CSVRTLLSPGELFF.